The TCR beta chain under discussion was sequenced for a study of beta chain features in type 1 diabetes (dated by TCRdb to the late 2010s). The study in broad terms: Mean age, gender distribution, total cell number and subset yield did not differ between patients and healthy donors. The study compared TCRB repertoires of sorted circulating CD4+ T cell subsets between recently diagnosed type 1 diabetes patients and matched healthy donors. A total of roughly 110 million sorted cells were examined across all samples, and the number of cells per subset was strongly correlated with RNA yield. Whereas all 30 or so donors provided naive and central memory subsets, regulatory and stem cell-like memory subsets were isolated from just 8 patients and roughly 8 healthy donors.

This clone was counted only a few times. The clone's antigen remains unknown. No quality values exist for individual bases; no much larger clone is one base distant. A single peripheral blood draw of around 120 mL on average was collected from each donor into heparinised tubes. A BD FACSAria II was used to sort naive, central memory, regulatory and stem cell-like memory CD4+ T cells with a panel that included CD45RO, CCR7, CD25, CD127, CD95 and CD27. Purity was above 95% for every sorted population. PBMCs were isolated right away by Lymphoprep density gradient centrifugation and were stained directly, without culture. So that batch effects would be minimized, each experiment stained and sorted samples in pairs, pairing one healthy donor with one patient. Including cysteine and phenylalanine, the CDR3 has 13 amino acids. Of the read, only the CDR3 DNA is kept; its 39 bases are in frame from base 1. CDR1 and CDR2, looked up from the germline V gene, are LGHNA and YSLEER. Deletion took 1 base off V and 8 bases off J, with a span of 9 bases between the germline ends.

All of the isolated RNA was reverse transcribed with the High Capacity cDNA Reverse Transcription Kit, so expressed TCRB transcripts were sequenced. Deep immunoSEQ sequencing was applied to naive, central memory and regulatory T cell samples, giving an average of approximately 3.8 million total reads per sample. Sorted cells were lysed in RLT buffer and RNA was extracted with DNase-treated RNeasy Micro or Mini kits, depending on cell number. Each cell subset was processed separately to prevent cross-contamination, with patient and healthy donor samples processed together. The immunoSEQ multiplex PCR was used to amplify TCRB sequences from cDNA, generating 87-bp fragments that spanned the CDR3 region. The amplicons were sequenced using the Illumina HiSeq platform. Per the original workflow: PCR bias was corrected computationally using synthetic template baselines, and reads within Hamming distance 2 were collapsed, with unmergeable singletons discarded. Reads were aligned against IMGT to assign V, D and J genes, CDR3 length and insertions or deletions at six rearrangement sites. Within each subset, clonotype counts were normalized to the number of sorted cells before true diversity and Gini coefficients were calculated with the tcR R package. Repertoire sharing was quantified using the overlap coefficient calculated on TCRB nucleotide sequences. As a proxy for the pre-selection repertoire, out-of-frame TCRB sequences from naive cells were analyzed. TCRdb holds this immuneACCESS table with in-frame rearrangements only. Some clones are missing; in checked studies, unresolved V genes explain under half, and the rest has no known cause. That table gives V, J and clone size, and the DNA gave D and trimming. The sample records hundreds of thousands of clones, approximately 28% of which are singletons. The ten largest account for roughly 0.06% of the sample.

What the work shows at the level of the full study, not this receptor alone: Because small numbers of individuals were included in the HLA sub-analyses, any influence of HLA type on TCRB rearrangement was left unresolved. Fewer insertions and more nucleotide deletions at VDJ recombination sites were observed in patients with type 1 diabetes, implying thymic rearrangement abnormalities. Shorter templates might have been favored by PCR, but patient and control samples were amplified and corrected together, so both groups would have been affected equally by any skew. Type 1 diabetes patients showed a moderate but significant shortening of TCRB CDR3 length in all four CD4+ subsets. Naive, central memory and regulatory TCRB repertoires appeared more similar among patients than among healthy donors. Because cDNA was sequenced instead of genomic DNA, activated cells with high expression could be over-represented, although the groups did not differ in activation or CD3 levels.

The specimen sequenced was naive CD4+ T cells from blood. What this sample's cell subset or site label stands for: true naive CD4+ T cells. The chain was built from TRBV4-3 and TRBJ2-1; too little of a D gene remains to name it. The TCR comes from a man younger than 35 in good health. CDR3 sequence: CASSQAPQDEQFF. The nucleotide sequence is TGCGCCAGCAGCCAAGCTCCTCAGGATGAGCAGTTCTTC.